This T cell receptor beta chain was sequenced in a study of metastatic and nonmetastatic thyroid tumors. Study in general: Patients with malignant and benign thyroid disease provided blood and tumor or nodule tissue, whose repertoires were compared. Study observations and caveats: In both blood and tumor samples, TCR beta diversity was reported significantly higher for malignant than benign nodules.

In the original analysis: For papillary thyroid cancer, a distant-metastasis classifier was constructed from CDR3 differences observed across clinicopathological groups. TCRdb re-clonotyped the PCR reads via MiXCR. These V and J calls derive from TCRdb rather than the authors' analysis. This sample yields fewer than 55,000 clones, of which less than 20% are seen a single time; around 22% belongs to the top ten. Each patient came to thyroid surgery without any prior treatment (of any kind). Trimming took 6 bases from V and 0 from J; bases not matched to a gene: 6. Germline values: CDR1 SNHLY, CDR2 FYNNEI. The CDR3 is 17 amino acids. Worth noting for this clone: The antigen is undetermined.

The material sequenced was blood. V is TRBV2 and J is TRBJ2-6; 9 bases align to TRBD1. This receptor was taken from a female donor with papillary thyroid cancer or a benign thyroid nodule (not recorded which). Some clones in this sample may be carry-over from other donors' samples. The CDR3 loop is CASSWDREASGANVLTF. DNA of the CDR3: TGTGCCAGCAGCTGGGACAGGGAGGCCTCTGGGGCCAACGTCCTGACTTTC.